The 18 T cell receptor beta chains below all came from one sample that was sequenced in a study of blood T cell repertoires in COVID-19. Clones were read by immunoSEQ multiplex PCR, and TCRdb kept only the in-frame ones, dropping some. This sample has some 43,000 clones, with 82% found just once. The sample taken for sequencing was peripheral blood. Every receptor here comes from a woman aged 60 to 75 with acute or convalescent COVID-19.

The CDR3 spells CASSYAPGNWEQYF. The CDR3 bases are TGTGCCAGCAGTTACGCCCCTGGCAATTGGGAGCAGTACTTC. This chain links TRBV6-2 or TRBV6-3 with TRBJ2-7; D not certain. This CDR3 contains 14 residues. The germline V and J ends were trimmed by 2 bases and 7 bases, with 15 bases remaining between them. In germline, CDR1 is MNHEY, CDR2 SVGEGT.

The chain uses TRBV5-6 and TRBJ2-1; maybe TRBD2 (7 bases). V lost 4 bases to trimming and J lost 3 bases, with 17 bases between them. The germline gives CDR1 SGHDT, CDR2 YYEEEE. The CDR3 runs to 16 residues. The CDR3, as DNA: TGTGCCAGCAGCCCTGAATGGGGGGGCCTCTACAATGAGCAGTTCTTC. Residues: CASSPEWGGLYNEQFF.

This clone has just a few counts. The rearrangement joins TRBV7-9 to TRBJ2-1; 10 bases fit TRBD2. J gave up 6 bases and V 5 bases, and 7 bases lay outside the gene matches. The CDR3 is 15 residues long. Germline V gene lookup returns CDR1 SEHNR and CDR2 FQNEAQ (reference sequence). CDR3 DNA: TGTGCCAGCAGCCCTAGGAGCGGGGGGGTCAATGAGCAGTTCTTC. The encoded protein is CASSPRSGGVNEQFF.

The CDR3 bases are TGTGCCAGCGGGGCAACCCAGAACACTGAAGCTTTCTTT. It is translated as CASGATQNTEAFF. J is TRBJ1-1 and V is TRBV6-6; possible D gene TRBD1, 5 bases. The germline gives CDR1 MNHNY, CDR2 SVGAGI (reference sequence). CDR3 length: 13 amino acids. V lost 8 bases and J lost 1, with 11 bases in between.

CDR3 region: CASSQVIDSNSPLHF. CDR3 DNA: TGTGCCAGCAGCCAAGTTATCGACAGTAATTCACCCCTCCACTTT. The chain joins TRBV3-1 (or the pseudogene TRBV3-2) to TRBJ1-6; D is perhaps TRBD1 (5 bases). Germline V gene data show CDR1 as LGHDT and CDR2 as YNNKEL (reference sequence). V was cut by 1 base and J by 6 bases, with 10 bases left in between. CDR3 length equals 15 residues.

The chain uses TRBV27 and TRBJ2-3; tentative D call: TRBD2 (5 bases). This CDR3 has 13 amino acids. V was pared by 2 bases and J by 6 bases, with 9 bases between. Germline values: CDR1 MNHEY, CDR2 SMNVEV (reference sequence). In DNA form, the CDR3 reads TGTGCCAGCAGTTTAAGATGGGAGGATACGCAGTATTTT. Amino acid sequence: CASSLRWEDTQYF.

The CDR3 loop is CASSQEVDTYGYTF. The DNA of the CDR3 is TGTGCCAGCAGCCAAGAGGTGGACACCTATGGCTACACCTTC. J is TRBJ1-2 and V is TRBV14; D possibly corresponds to TRBD1 (5 bases). Deletions cut 0 bases from V and 4 bases from J, with 9 bases between. The CDR3 consists of 14 residues. The V gene's germline CDR1 is SGHDN and CDR2 FVKESK.

The genes are TRBV20-1 and TRBJ1-3; no clear D. V dropped 3 bases and J dropped 0 bases, with 6 bases sitting between them. The CDR3 is 13 amino acids. Germline loops: CDR1 DFQATT, CDR2 SNEGSKA (reference sequence). The CDR3 region has the DNA TGCAGTGCTAGTGGCTACTCTGGAAACACCATATATTTT. Translating gives CSASGYSGNTIYF.

The rearrangement links TRBV25-1 to TRBJ1-4, with unresolved D. Germline-derived CDR1 and CDR2 are MGHDK and SYGVNS. The CDR3 loop spans 12 amino acids. V lost 7 bases, J lost 3 bases, and 6 bases lay in between. CDR3 protein: CASMEPNEKLFF. In DNA, the CDR3 is TGTGCCAGCATGGAGCCTAATGAAAAACTGTTTTTT.

The chain recombines TRBV6-1 with TRBJ2-3, with 8 bases that match TRBD1. This CDR3 contains 15 residues. The germline gives CDR1 MNHNS, CDR2 SASEGT. After removal of 2 bases from V and 4 bases from J, the junction contained 5 bases not matched to a gene. The CDR3 bases are TGTGCCAGCAGTGAATCAGGGGGCTGGTCAGATACGCAGTATTTT. Protein: CASSESGGWSDTQYF.

This clone was counted between two and nine times. The chain is built from TRBV19 and TRBJ1-5; D is unclear. Between the trimmed V and J ends, which lost 5 bases and 4 bases, there was a span of 12 bases. The germline gives CDR1 LNHDA, CDR2 SQIVND (reference sequence). CDR3 length: 14 amino acids. This chain's CDR3 is CASSLPPLNQPQHF. CDR3 DNA sequence: TGTGCCAGTAGTCTCCCTCCCTTGAATCAGCCCCAGCATTTT.

The chain uses TRBV9 and TRBJ1-3; no reliable D call. Trimming took 0 bases from V and 3 from J, leaving 7 bases between them. This CDR3 has 14 residues. Germline values: CDR1 SGDLS, CDR2 YYNGEE. The CDR3 here is CASSVGGLGNTIYF. CDR3 sequence (DNA): TGTGCCAGCAGCGTAGGAGGGCTTGGAAACACCATATATTTT.

The chain recombines TRBV10-1 with TRBJ2-3, with D unresolved. Germline CDR1 reads WNHNN; CDR2 reads SYGVQD (reference sequence). Between the trimmed V and J ends, which lost 10 bases and 4 bases, there was a span of 6 bases. The CDR3 loop spans 10 amino acids. CDR3 nucleotide sequence: TGCGCCAACTTTTCAGATACGCAGTATTTT. This encodes CANFSDTQYF.

This rearrangement joins TRBV10-3 to TRBJ1-1; D perhaps matches TRBD1 (5 bases). Trimming removed 0 bases from V and 3 bases from J, with 11 bases in between. This CDR3 region has 15 residues. CDR1 is ENHRY, CDR2 SYGVKD, per germline. This chain's CDR3 is CAISESKAGHTEAFF. As DNA, the CDR3 is TGTGCCATCAGTGAGTCGAAGGCAGGGCACACTGAAGCTTTCTTT.

This clone appeared a single time. Different DNA sequences within this sample yield the same CDR3. This sequence joins TRBV5-1 and TRBJ1-2, with D possibly matching TRBD1 (5 bases). CDR1 and CDR2 (germline): SGHRS, YFSETQ. V lost 1 base, J lost 7 bases, and 14 bases lay in between. The CDR3 consists of 14 residues. DNA of the CDR3: TGCGCCAGCAGCTTGTCGGGGCGGGGGACTGGCTACACCTTC. This sequence encodes CASSLSGRGTGYTF.

The chain combines TRBV16 with TRBJ1-2, with unresolved D. V was trimmed by 4 bases and J by 1 base, leaving 10 bases between them. Germline loops: CDR1 KGHSY, CDR2 FQNENV. The CDR3 covers 14 residues. The CDR3 sequence: CASSPKQINYGYTF. The CDR3 DNA sequence: TGTGCCAGCAGCCCCAAACAAATTAACTATGGCTACACCTTC. Full variable domain (rest looked up from reference TRBV16 and TRBJ1-2): GEEVAQTPKHLVRGEGQKAKLYCAPIKGHSYVFWYQQVLKNEFKFLISFQNENVFDETGMPKERFSAKCLPNSPCSLEIQATKLEDSAVYFCASSPKQINYGYTFGSGTRLTVV.

The J gene is TRBJ1-6, the V gene TRBV5-6, with D maybe TRBD1 (6 bases). The V gene lost 1 base and the J gene lost 10 bases, with 15 bases spanning the gap. CDR3 length: 15 amino acids. Per germline, CDR1 SGHDT and CDR2 YYEEEE. CDR3 DNA: TGTGCCAGCAGCTTGTCTAACAGGGATGGGTCACCCCTCCACTTT. It specifies CASSLSNRDGSPLHF. Drawing the rest from reference TRBV5-6 and TRBJ1-6, the complete variable domain is DAGVTQSPTHLIKTRGQQVTLRCSPKSGHDTVSWYQQALGQGPQFIFQYYEEEERQRGNFPDRFSGHQFPNYSSELNVNALLLGDSALYLCASSLSNRDGSPLHFGNGTRLTVT.

The chain links TRBV29-1 to TRBJ2-2; no definite D call. The ends were cut back, 5 bases at V and 3 bases at J, with 4 bases in the middle. The CDR3 contains 11 residues. Germline V gene lookup returns CDR1 SQVTM and CDR2 ANQGSEA. The DNA of the CDR3 is TGCAGCGTTCGAGACACCGGGGAGCTGTTTTTT. This encodes CSVRDTGELFF.